The T cell receptor (beta chain) described here comes from a study of T cells in Graves' hyperthyroidism and ophthalmopathy. On the study more broadly: Once the initial diagnosis was made, peripheral blood was obtained before any treatment. The study's findings and limits: In blood, most of the thyroid clonotypes expanded above 0.001 were also present.

The count of this clonotype is one. No antigen is known for it. Germline CDR1 reads DFQATT; CDR2 reads SNEGSKA (reference sequence). The CDR3 is 14 amino acids. V lost 5 bases to trimming and J lost 0 bases, with 13 bases between them. Amplification of TCR beta CDR3 regions used RNA as the template. First-round RT-PCR of the TCR CDR3 relied on the HTBI primer set. TCRdb redid the calling of the multiplex PCR reads with MiXCR, one entry per CDR3 protein. Of 250,000 to 400,000 distinct CDR3 sequences detected, roughly an eighth appear once; the ten largest clones hold about a third. Patients with ophthalmopathy all had a Clinical Activity Score of at least 3, a NOSPECS grade of at least 4 and duration under 3 months. Fresh 10 ml peripheral blood yielded PBMCs.

The sample comprised blood. The chain links TRBV20-1 to TRBJ1-1; D gene uncertain. The TCR originated in a woman aged 40 to 50 with Graves' ophthalmopathy. CDR3 DNA: TGCAGTGCTGAACTTGGGCGAATGAACACTGAAGCTTTCTTT. Its protein is CSAELGRMNTEAFF.